These T cell receptor beta chains were read from a single sample in a study of blood T cell repertoires in COVID-19. This table comes from immunoSEQ multiplex PCR, and its TCRdb copy is limited to in-frame clones, with some not included. The data contain a few hundred thousand clones, 88% of them seen just once; the ten biggest clones take up 18%. The sample taken for sequencing was peripheral blood. Receptors were obtained from a man in his fifties with COVID-19, enrolled during active disease. Each CDR3 is given with its conserved first and last residue. Each record gives: V gene, clone size, D gene, J gene, CDR3 DNA, CDR3 protein. D genes are given only for firm matches. Expanded clones get a size class; other rows say once, few or many, or leave the size out.

TRBV4-2	NA	NA	TRBJ2-7	TGTGCCAGCAGCCCCGCCCTATCCTACGAGCAGTACTTC	CASSPALSYEQYF
TRBV27	NA	NA	TRBJ1-1	TGTGCCAGCAGTTTATCGATGCAGGGGTTATTGACCACTGAAGCTTTCTTT	CASSLSMQGLLTTEAFF
TRBV7-3	NA	TRBD2	TRBJ2-3	TGTGCCAGCAGCTTAGCTAGCGGGCATACGCAGTATTTT	CASSLASGHTQYF
TRBV11-2	NA	TRBD1	TRBJ1-6	TGTGCCAGCAGCAACGGACAGGGGAGTTCACCCCTCCACTTT	CASSNGQGSSPLHF
TRBV3-1/TRBV3-2	NA	TRBD1	TRBJ1-4	TGTGCCAGCAGCCAACGGGACAGGAATGAAAAACTGTTTTTT	CASSQRDRNEKLFF
TRBV7-3	NA	NA	TRBJ2-1	TGTGCCAGCAGCTTAAGCCTAGCGACCGTGGGTGAGCAGTTCTTC	CASSLSLATVGEQFF
TRBV3-1/TRBV3-2	NA	NA	TRBJ1-1	TGTGCCAGCAGCCAAACACCCAACACTGAAGCTTTCTTT	CASSQTPNTEAFF
TRBV12-3/TRBV12-4	NA	TRBD2	TRBJ2-3	TGTGCCAGCAGCCTCCCGGGGGGGGCTTGTCAGTTT	CASSLPGGACQF
TRBV28	NA	TRBD1	TRBJ1-1	TGTGCCAGCAGTTTACTTATCGGACAGGGCGACATCGACACTGAAGCTTTCTTT	CASSLLIGQGDIDTEAFF
TRBV7-9	NA	NA	TRBJ1-1	TGTGCCAGCAGCTTATACGGGAGTAACACTGAAGCTTTCTTT	CASSLYGSNTEAFF
TRBV7-7	NA	TRBD1	TRBJ2-1	TGTGCTAGCAGCTCCGGACAGGGGACATACAATGAGCAGTTCTTC	CASSSGQGTYNEQFF
TRBV18	NA	TRBD1	TRBJ1-5	TGTGCCAGCTCACCACCGGGACAGGGAGGTCAGCCCCAGCATTTT	CASSPPGQGGQPQHF
TRBV7-8	NA	TRBD2	TRBJ2-1	TGTGCCAGCAGCTTGGGACTAGCGGGGGCCTCCTACAATGAGCAGTTCTTC	CASSLGLAGASYNEQFF
TRBV5-5	few	NA	TRBJ2-7	TGTGCCAGCACTTATTACTACGAGCAGTACTTC	CASTYYYEQYF
TRBV27	NA	NA	TRBJ2-1	TGTGCCAGCGGCCCACCGGGAAACCACAATGAGCAGTTCTTC	CASGPPGNHNEQFF
TRBV19	NA	NA	TRBJ2-2	TGTGCCAGTAAAGCGAGTCGGGAGCTGTTTTTT	CASKASRELFF
TRBV6-5	NA	TRBD1	TRBJ1-3	TGTGCCAGCAGCCTTGGTACAGGGGCTGGAAACACCATATATTTT	CASSLGTGAGNTIYF
TRBV27	NA	TRBD1	TRBJ2-5	TGTGCCAGCAGTCCTCGTGGGACAGGGATTGCCCAGTACTTC	CASSPRGTGIAQYF
TRBV4-1	few	TRBD1	TRBJ1-3	TGCGCCAGCAGCCAAGGCTCCGGGACAGTGGTTAACACCATATATTTT	CASSQGSGTVVNTIYF
TRBV24-1	NA	TRBD2	TRBJ2-5	TGTGCCACCAGTGATTTGCCCCTAGCGGGATTTCTTATAGAGACCCAGTACTTC	CATSDLPLAGFLIETQYF
TRBV5-4	NA	TRBD1	TRBJ2-6	TGTGCCAGCAGCGGAAGGACAGGGGAAGGGGCCAACGTCCTGACTTTC	CASSGRTGEGANVLTF
TRBV6-5	few	TRBD2	TRBJ2-4	TGTGCCAGCAGTCCCGGACTAGAAATGGACATTCAGTACTTC	CASSPGLEMDIQYF
TRBV30	NA	NA	TRBJ1-1	TGTGCCTGGAGTGCTATGGGGGGTGAAGCTTTCTTT	CAWSAMGGEAFF
TRBV6-2/TRBV6-3	NA	NA	TRBJ1-5	TGTGCCAGCAGTCCCGGACTCGGGAAAAATAGCAATCAGCCCCAGCATTTT	CASSPGLGKNSNQPQHF
TRBV7-9	once	NA	TRBJ1-2	TGTGCCAGCAGCTTAGCCCATAGTCGGGTCTATGGCTACACCTTC	CASSLAHSRVYGYTF
TRBV28	once	NA	TRBJ2-1	TGTGCCAGCAGTTTACCCGCTAGCGTATACAATGAGCAGTTCTTC	CASSLPASVYNEQFF
TRBV9	NA	NA	TRBJ2-2	TGTGCCAGCAGCGTAGGGGGCCACCCAGGACTGTTTTTT	CASSVGGHPGLFF
TRBV19	many	TRBD2	TRBJ2-7	TGTGCCAGTAGTATAGGACTAGCGGGAGAATACGAGCAGTACTTC	CASSIGLAGEYEQYF
TRBV6-1	NA	TRBD1	TRBJ1-3	TGTGCCAGCAGTGACAGGGGGCGAAACTCTGGAAACACCATATATTTT	CASSDRGRNSGNTIYF
TRBV27	NA	TRBD2	TRBJ2-2	TGTGCCAGCAGGGGACTAGCGGGAGTTATCACCGGGGAGCTGTTTTTT	CASRGLAGVITGELFF
TRBV6-2/TRBV6-3	many	TRBD1	TRBJ1-5	TGTGCCAGCAGTCGGACAGGGGAACGGCCCCAGCATTTT	CASSRTGERPQHF
TRBV19	NA	TRBD1	TRBJ2-5	TGTGCCAGTAGCGGCGGTGAGGACAGGGCGAGGGAGACCCAGTACTTC	CASSGGEDRARETQYF
TRBV6-2/TRBV6-3	NA	TRBD2	TRBJ2-1	TGTGCCAGCAGTCGCCTAGCGGGGGTCAATGAGCAGTTCTTC	CASSRLAGVNEQFF
TRBV19	NA	NA	TRBJ1-1	TGTGCCAGTAGAGCCGTATACCCGGGGGCTGAAGCTTTCTTT	CASRAVYPGAEAFF
TRBV7-6	NA	TRBD1	TRBJ2-6	TGTGCCAGCAGCTTCTCGCCGGGACAGTCGGCTGGGGCCAACGTCCTGACTTTC	CASSFSPGQSAGANVLTF
TRBV11-2	NA	NA	TRBJ2-5	TGTGCCAGCAGCTTAGATAACTGGGCTATCGAGACCCAGTACTTC	CASSLDNWAIETQYF
TRBV7-8	NA	NA	TRBJ1-6	TGTGCCAGCAGCTTGGGAGGGGTTGGTAATTCACCCCTCCACTTT	CASSLGGVGNSPLHF
TRBV9	NA	TRBD2	TRBJ2-1	TGTGCCAGCAGCGGCACGGATAGCGGGTGGAATGAGCAGTTCTTC	CASSGTDSGWNEQFF
TRBV19	NA	NA	TRBJ1-1	TGTGCCAGTAGTAAAAACAGGGAGCGCTGGGTTGAAGCTTTCTTT	CASSKNRERWVEAFF
TRBV3-1/TRBV3-2	NA	TRBD2	TRBJ2-3	TGTGCCAGCAGCCAAGATGTCAGTCTAGCGGGAGGGGGTACGCAGTATTTT	CASSQDVSLAGGGTQYF
TRBV7-2	NA	NA	TRBJ1-2	TGTGCCAGCAGCTTAGGCGGACAGAACTATGGCTACACCTTC	CASSLGGQNYGYTF
TRBV5-1	NA	TRBD2	TRBJ2-3	TGCGCCAGCAGCTTGGGAGGGGGACTAGCGGAAGGCACAGATACGCAGTATTTT	CASSLGGGLAEGTDTQYF
TRBV10-3	NA	TRBD1	TRBJ2-6	TGTGCCACGGAAGTCAGGGGGCCTGGGGCCAACGTCCTGACTTTC	CATEVRGPGANVLTF
TRBV2	NA	TRBD2	TRBJ2-3	TGTGCCAGCGGGAACCCGGGACTAGCGACCGATACGCAGTATTTT	CASGNPGLATDTQYF
TRBV7-9	NA	TRBD1	TRBJ2-3	TGTGCCAGCAGCTTAGCTCGGGAGACAGGGGGAGATACGCAGTATTTT	CASSLARETGGDTQYF
TRBV19	NA	TRBD1	TRBJ1-2	TGTGCCAGTAGTGGGGGGACAGGGGCCGGCTACACCTTC	CASSGGTGAGYTF
TRBV20-1	NA	TRBD2	TRBJ2-5	TGCAGTGCTATGGGGGGGGAGACCCAGTACTTC	CSAMGGETQYF
TRBV7-9	NA	TRBD1	TRBJ1-4	TGTGCCAGCAGCTTAAGACAGGGGATTATAACTAATGAAAAACTGTTTTTT	CASSLRQGIITNEKLFF
TRBV4-3	NA	TRBD1	TRBJ1-6	TGCGCCAGCAGCCACCTAGGAGGGACAGCAGAGTCACCCCTCCACTTT	CASSHLGGTAESPLHF
TRBV3-1/TRBV3-2	NA	NA	TRBJ1-6	TGTGCCAGCAGCCCGACTGTCCTTGGTCCCCTCCACTTT	CASSPTVLGPLHF
TRBV4-3	NA	NA	TRBJ1-1	TGCGCCAGCAGCCAAGAAAGATTCGTAGGGGGCACTGAAGCTTTCTTT	CASSQERFVGGTEAFF
TRBV6-6	few	TRBD1	TRBJ1-1	TGTGCCATCGGACAGGGAGCAGCTTTCTTT	CAIGQGAAFF
TRBV5-1	NA	NA	TRBJ1-1	TGCGCCAGCAGCTTGGACAGACCCACGGGGACTGAAGCTTTCTTT	CASSLDRPTGTEAFF
TRBV6-4	NA	NA	TRBJ2-3	TGTGCCAGCAGTGACTCCGGGTCGGGTACGCAGTATTTT	CASSDSGSGTQYF
TRBV7-2	NA	NA	TRBJ2-7	TGTGCCAGCAGCTTATTGTCGCGCCACGAGCAGTACTTC	CASSLLSRHEQYF
TRBV5-1	NA	TRBD2	TRBJ2-3	TGCGCCAGCAGCTTGGCCGGAGGGAGGGCCCCCACAGATACGCAGTATTTT	CASSLAGGRAPTDTQYF
TRBV6-5	NA	TRBD1	TRBJ1-5	TGTGCCAGCAGTACAGGGGGCCCTAATCAGCCCCAGCATTTT	CASSTGGPNQPQHF
TRBV29-1	NA	NA	TRBJ1-2	TGCAGCGTTGAAGATAATGGCTACACCTTC	CSVEDNGYTF
TRBV6-5	NA	NA	TRBJ2-7	TGTGCCAGCCAACCTCGGACAGTCTCCTACGAGCAGTACTTC	CASQPRTVSYEQYF
TRBV28	NA	NA	TRBJ1-1	TGTGCCAGCAGTTCGGGACAGAACACTGAAGCTTTCTTT	CASSSGQNTEAFF